A selection of T cell receptor beta chains follows, all from one sample in a study of blood T cell repertoires in COVID-19. Only in-frame clones appear in the TCRdb table, and some are missing; sequencing was by immunoSEQ multiplex PCR. The top ten clones hold around 2.6% of a sample with hundreds of thousands of clones, 80% to 90% of them seen once. Sequenced sample: PBMCs or T cells enriched from blood (not recorded which). The receptor set was obtained from a woman aged 30 to 39 with acute COVID-19. Each CDR3 is given with its conserved first and last residue. Each record gives: V gene, D gene, clone size, J gene, CDR3 protein, CDR3 DNA. The D gene is left open where the match is weak. Not all rows give a size; the values are once, few, many and, for expanded clones, a class.

TRBV27,-,-,TRBJ1-4,CASSPADMRTATNEKLFF,TGTGCCAGCAGTCCGGCGGACATGCGGACCGCAACTAATGAAAAACTGTTTTTT
TRBV3-1/TRBV3-2,-,-,TRBJ2-5,CASSQIARAEETQYF,TGTGCCAGCAGCCAGATAGCCAGGGCGGAAGAGACCCAGTACTTC
TRBV7-2,TRBD2,-,TRBJ2-6,CASTGLADSGANVLTF,TGTGCCAGCACCGGACTAGCGGACTCTGGGGCCAACGTCCTGACTTTC
TRBV7-9,TRBD2,once,TRBJ2-1,CASSSARILAPYNEQFF,TGTGCCAGCAGCTCCGCCCGCATACTAGCGCCCTACAATGAGCAGTTCTTC
TRBV18,TRBD1,-,TRBJ1-4,CASSRGTGGTNEKLFF,TGTGCCAGCTCACGCGGGACAGGGGGAACTAATGAAAAACTGTTTTTT
TRBV10-2,-,-,TRBJ1-2,CASSGQALYGYTF,TGCGCCAGCAGTGGGCAGGCCCTCTATGGCTACACCTTC
TRBV19,-,-,TRBJ1-1,CARHGETNTEAFF,TGTGCCAGGCACGGGGAGACGAACACTGAAGCTTTCTTT
TRBV5-5,TRBD1,-,TRBJ1-3,CASSFGTVSGNTIYF,TGTGCCAGCAGCTTCGGGACAGTCTCTGGAAACACCATATATTTT
TRBV5-4,TRBD1,-,TRBJ1-2,CASSLGTGLSPWGYTF,TGTGCCAGCAGCTTGGGGACAGGGTTGAGCCCTTGGGGCTACACCTTC
TRBV3-1/TRBV3-2,-,-,TRBJ1-1,CASSHDGLHTEAFF,TGTGCCAGCAGCCATGATGGGCTACACACTGAAGCTTTCTTT
TRBV6-1,TRBD2,-,TRBJ2-6,CASSEWGGGANVLTF,TGTGCCAGCAGTGAATGGGGGGGTGGGGCCAACGTCCTGACTTTC
TRBV19,-,-,TRBJ1-5,CASTAGRGWDQPQHF,TGTGCCAGTACCGCAGGAAGGGGTTGGGATCAGCCCCAGCATTTT
TRBV4-1,-,-,TRBJ2-5,CASSQATRVGETQYF,TGCGCCAGCAGCCAAGCCACCAGGGTGGGGGAGACCCAGTACTTC
TRBV27,TRBD1,-,TRBJ1-4,CASSPDRPNEKLFF,TGTGCCAGCAGTCCGGACAGGCCTAATGAAAAACTGTTTTTT
TRBV5-1,TRBD1,-,TRBJ2-1,CASSPGQGDNEQFF,TGCGCCAGCAGCCCCGGGCAGGGGGACAATGAGCAGTTCTTC
TRBV6-5,-,few,TRBJ1-1,CASSYNRGTEAFF,TGTGCCAGCAGTTACAACCGGGGCACTGAAGCTTTCTTT
TRBV29-1,TRBD1,once,TRBJ1-1,CSVVKGAGEAFF,TGCAGCGTTGTCAAGGGGGCCGGTGAAGCTTTCTTT
TRBV6-5,-,-,TRBJ2-3,CASTATDSSTDTQYF,TGTGCCAGCACCGCGACGGACAGCTCCACAGATACGCAGTATTTT
TRBV11-2,TRBD2,once,TRBJ2-1,CASSLDASGGYSSYNEQFF,TGTGCCAGCAGCTTAGACGCTAGCGGGGGGTATAGCTCCTACAATGAGCAGTTCTTC
TRBV7-9,-,-,TRBJ1-1,CASSLNSEIKGGAFF,TGTGCCAGCAGCTTAAACTCTGAAATTAAAGGGGGAGCTTTCTTT
TRBV5-6,TRBD2,-,TRBJ2-3,CASSAQAGGPDTQYF,TGTGCCAGCAGCGCCCAAGCGGGGGGCCCAGATACGCAGTATTTT
TRBV4-1,TRBD2,-,TRBJ2-3,CASSQALAAADTQYF,TGCGCCAGCAGCCAAGCTCTAGCGGCGGCAGATACGCAGTATTTT
TRBV7-9,-,-,TRBJ1-2,CASSFAARMRVPDYGYTF,TGTGCCAGCAGCTTCGCGGCCCGAATGAGAGTTCCCGACTATGGCTACACCTTC
TRBV24-1,-,-,TRBJ2-3,CATSDLGRDTQYF,TGTGCCACCAGTGATTTGGGGCGCGATACGCAGTATTTT
TRBV27,TRBD1,-,TRBJ1-1,CASSSRQGQNTEAFF,TGTGCCAGCAGTTCTAGACAGGGGCAAAACACTGAAGCTTTCTTT
TRBV7-2,-,-,TRBJ1-1,CASSFDRYMNTEAFF,TGTGCCAGCAGCTTCGACAGGTACATGAACACTGAAGCTTTCTTT
TRBV15,TRBD2,-,TRBJ2-1,CATSSSGGLARNEQFF,TGTGCCACCAGCAGCTCGGGGGGGCTCGCGAGGAATGAGCAGTTCTTC
TRBV4-1,-,-,TRBJ1-5,CASSQAQPRGGVRQPQHF,TGCGCCAGCAGCCAAGCCCAGCCCCGGGGTGGGGTAAGGCAGCCCCAGCATTTT
TRBV18,-,-,TRBJ1-2,CASSPSRGNYGYTF,TGTGCCAGCTCCCCATCCCGGGGGAACTATGGCTACACCTTC
TRBV5-8,-,-,TRBJ1-1,CAPSGYEAFF,TGTGCCCCTTCAGGTTATGAAGCTTTCTTT
TRBV5-1,-,-,TRBJ2-1,CASSFNRVYNEQFF,TGCGCCAGCAGCTTTAACAGGGTCTACAATGAGCAGTTCTTC
TRBV5-6,-,-,TRBJ2-7,CASSLYSYEQYF,TGTGCCAGCAGCTTGTATTCCTACGAGCAGTACTTC
TRBV19,-,-,TRBJ2-1,CASSISQSEQFF,TGTGCCAGTAGTATCTCCCAGTCTGAGCAGTTCTTC
TRBV7-9,-,-,TRBJ2-5,CASSLGGKETQYF,TGTGCCAGCAGCTTAGGAGGGAAGGAGACCCAGTACTTC
TRBV7-2,TRBD1,-,TRBJ1-2,CASSLTATGVIGYTF,TGTGCCAGCAGCTTGACGGCGACAGGGGTTATTGGCTACACCTTC
TRBV5-4,TRBD1,-,TRBJ1-1,CASSLDGDRLEAFF,TGTGCCAGCAGCTTGGACGGGGACAGGCTGGAAGCTTTCTTT
TRBV4-1,-,-,TRBJ2-2,CASSQMGRGRENTGELFF,TGCGCCAGCAGCCAAATGGGCAGGGGAAGGGAGAACACCGGGGAGCTGTTTTTT
TRBV12-3/TRBV12-4,-,-,TRBJ2-1,CASTPGGNEQFF,TGTGCCAGCACACCTGGAGGGAATGAGCAGTTCTTC
TRBV2,TRBD1,-,TRBJ1-4,CASSPYGTGQDEKLFF,TGTGCCAGCAGCCCATACGGGACAGGCCAGGATGAAAAACTGTTTTTT
TRBV7-2,-,-,TRBJ1-6,CASSLGGGSPLHF,TGTGCCAGCAGCTTGGGGGGTGGATCACCCCTCCACTTT
TRBV28,TRBD1,-,TRBJ1-2,CASSFLDRQGDYGYTF,TGTGCCAGCAGTTTCCTAGACAGACAGGGAGACTATGGCTACACCTTC